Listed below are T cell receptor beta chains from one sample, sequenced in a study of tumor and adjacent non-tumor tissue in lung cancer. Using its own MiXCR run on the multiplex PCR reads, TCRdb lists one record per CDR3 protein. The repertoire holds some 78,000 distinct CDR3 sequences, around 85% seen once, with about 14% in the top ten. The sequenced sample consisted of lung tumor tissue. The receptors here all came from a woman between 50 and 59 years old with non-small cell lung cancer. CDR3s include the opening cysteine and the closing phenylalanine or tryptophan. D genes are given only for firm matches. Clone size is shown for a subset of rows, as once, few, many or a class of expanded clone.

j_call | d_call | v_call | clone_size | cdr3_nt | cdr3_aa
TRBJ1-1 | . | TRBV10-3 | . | TGTGCCATCAGTGAGTCCGACCTGGGGATGGACGTTTTCTTT | CAISESDLGMDVFF
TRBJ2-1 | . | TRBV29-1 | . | TGCAGCGCTACCAATAGCGGAGGCTACAATGAGCACTTCTTC | CSATNSGGYNEHFF
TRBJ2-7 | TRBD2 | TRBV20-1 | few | TGCAGTGCTAGTCCTGCAAGCGGGACCTACGAGCAGTACTTC | CSASPASGTYEQYF
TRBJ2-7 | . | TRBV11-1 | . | TGTACCATCGGCTACGAAATAGCAACAGACTACGAGCAGTACTTC | CTIGYEIATDYEQYF
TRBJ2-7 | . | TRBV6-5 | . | TGTACCAGCAGTCCCCATGAGAGCTTATCTACCTACGAGCAGTACTTC | CTSSPHESLSTYEQYF
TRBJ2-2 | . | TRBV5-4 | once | TGTGCCAGCAACACGGGGATCGAGGGTAGGGGGGAGCTGTTTTTT | CASNTGIEGRGELFF
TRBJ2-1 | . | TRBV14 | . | TGTGCCAGCAGCCTCTTATTAGTCGGAGAGCAGTTCTTC | CASSLLLVGEQFF
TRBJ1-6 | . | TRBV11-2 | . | TGTGCCAACAGCTTAGATCCAGGGCATTCACCCCCCCACTTT | CANSLDPGHSPPHF
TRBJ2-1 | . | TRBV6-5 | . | TGTACCAACAGTTACTACAGAAGGGGGGGCTCCTACAATGAGCAGTTCTTC | CTNSYYRRGGSYNEQFF
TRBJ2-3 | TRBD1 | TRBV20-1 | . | TGCGGTGGACAGGGGGGCACAGATACACAGTATTTT | CGGQGGTDTQYF
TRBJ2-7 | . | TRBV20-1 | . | TGCAGTGCTAGAAGTCCCTGCGAGCAATACTTC | CSARSPCEQYF
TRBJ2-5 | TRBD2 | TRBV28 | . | TGTGCCAGTAAGTTAGCGGGAGAGACCAAGAGGACCCAGTACTTC | CASKLAGETKRTQYF
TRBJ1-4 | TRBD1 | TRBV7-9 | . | TGTGCCTGCAGTTTAAGACAGGGACCTAATGAAAAACTGTTTTTT | CACSLRQGPNEKLFF
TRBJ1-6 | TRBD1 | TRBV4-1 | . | TGCGCTAGCATACTAGACAGGGCCGGTTCACCCCTCCACTTT | CASILDRAGSPLHF
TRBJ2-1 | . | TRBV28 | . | TGTGCGAGCAGTTCCCCTAGAGGGGGAGGTGGCAATGAGCAGTTCTTC | CASSSPRGGGGNEQFF
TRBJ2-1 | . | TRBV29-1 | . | TGCAATGGGGGTGGGCCGGAGTTCTTC | CNGGGPEFF
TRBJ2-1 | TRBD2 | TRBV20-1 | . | TGCAGTGCTGGAAGACTAGCGGTGAGATCCCACAATGAACAGTTCTTC | CSAGRLAVRSHNEQFF
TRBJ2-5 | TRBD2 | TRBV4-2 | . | TGTGCCAGCAGCCGGATTAGCGGGGCAAACCAAAAGACCCAGTATTTC | CASSRISGANQKTQYF
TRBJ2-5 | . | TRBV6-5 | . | TGTACCAGCAGCCCAACTGGGAAAGAGACCCAGTACTTC | CTSSPTGKETQYF
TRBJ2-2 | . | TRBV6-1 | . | TGTGTCAGCAGTCAAAGATCTACAGGGAACACCGGGGAGCTGTTTTTT | CVSSQRSTGNTGELFF
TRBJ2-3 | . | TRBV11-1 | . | TGTGCAACCAGAGGGACCGGGATGGATACGCAGTATTTT | CATRGTGMDTQYF
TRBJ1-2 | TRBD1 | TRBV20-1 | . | TGCAGTGCGCCCCCGGGACAGGGGGTTACTGGCTACATCTTC | CSAPPGQGVTGYIF
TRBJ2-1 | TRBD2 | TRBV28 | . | TGTGCCAGCAATTTATCCTCAGCGGGAGGGTTCAATAAGCAGTTCTTC | CASNLSSAGGFNKQFF
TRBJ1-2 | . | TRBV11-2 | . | TGTGCCAGTAGCTTAACATGTACTAACTTTGGCTACACCTTC | CASSLTCTNFGYTF
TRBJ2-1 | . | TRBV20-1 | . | TGCAGTGCTAGTTTCCTAGCCACTTCCTACAATGAGCAGTTCTTC | CSASFLATSYNEQFF
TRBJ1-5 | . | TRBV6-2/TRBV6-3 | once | TGTGCCAGTAGTTACGTGGGACAAAATCAGCTCCAACAATTT | CASSYVGQNQLQQF
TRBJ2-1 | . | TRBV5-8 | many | TGTGCCAGCAGCTTGGAGCAGGAAACTGAGCAGTTCTTC | CASSLEQETEQFF
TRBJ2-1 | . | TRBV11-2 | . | TGTGCCAGCAGCCACATAGGGCACACTTACAATGAGCAGTTCTTC | CASSHIGHTYNEQFF
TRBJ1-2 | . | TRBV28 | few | TGTGCCAGCAGCCTCGCGGGACATGGCTATGGCTACACCTTC | CASSLAGHGYGYTF
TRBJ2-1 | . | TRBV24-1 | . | TGTGTCACCAGTAAGGCCAGCTGCAGATCCTACAATGAGCATTTCTTC | CVTSKASCRSYNEHFF